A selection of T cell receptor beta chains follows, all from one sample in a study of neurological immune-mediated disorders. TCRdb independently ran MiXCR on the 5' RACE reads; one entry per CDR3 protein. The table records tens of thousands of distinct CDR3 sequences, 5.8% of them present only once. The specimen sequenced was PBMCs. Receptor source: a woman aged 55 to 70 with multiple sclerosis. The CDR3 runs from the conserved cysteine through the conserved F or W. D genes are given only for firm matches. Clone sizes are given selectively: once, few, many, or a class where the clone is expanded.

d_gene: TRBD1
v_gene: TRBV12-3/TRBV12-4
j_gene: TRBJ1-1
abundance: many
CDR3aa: CASSSELTGGFF
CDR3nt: TGTGCCAGCAGTTCAGAGCTTACAGGGGGTTTCTTT

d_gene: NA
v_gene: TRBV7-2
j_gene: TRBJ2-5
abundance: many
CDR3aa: CASSSLRDHLMTQYF
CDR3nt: TGTGCCAGCAGCTCACTCCGGGACCATCTTATGACCCAGTACTTC

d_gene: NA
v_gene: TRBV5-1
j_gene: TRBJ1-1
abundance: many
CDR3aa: CASSFRDPTDTEAFF
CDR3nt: TGCGCCAGCAGCTTTAGAGACCCGACGGACACTGAAGCTTTCTTT

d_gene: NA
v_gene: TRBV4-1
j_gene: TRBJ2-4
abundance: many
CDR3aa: CASSPPGHEVGNIQYF
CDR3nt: TGCGCCAGCAGCCCTCCGGGCCATGAAGTGGGAAACATTCAGTACTTC

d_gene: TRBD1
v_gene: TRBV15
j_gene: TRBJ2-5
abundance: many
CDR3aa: CATSRGGQGKETQYF
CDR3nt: TGTGCCACCAGCAGAGGAGGACAGGGAAAAGAGACCCAGTACTTC

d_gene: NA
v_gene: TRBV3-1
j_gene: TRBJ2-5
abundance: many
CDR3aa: CASSRLGETQYF
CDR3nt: TGTGCCAGCAGCCGTTTGGGAGAGACCCAGTACTTC

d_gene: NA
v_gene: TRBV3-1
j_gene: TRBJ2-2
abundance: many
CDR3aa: CASSQGYAGELFF
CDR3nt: TGTGCCAGCAGCCAAGGGTACGCCGGGGAGCTGTTTTTT

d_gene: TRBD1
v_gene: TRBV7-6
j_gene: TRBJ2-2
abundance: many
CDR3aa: CASSLKDRGLLFF
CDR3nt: TGTGCCAGCAGCTTAAAGGACAGGGGGCTGCTGTTTTTT

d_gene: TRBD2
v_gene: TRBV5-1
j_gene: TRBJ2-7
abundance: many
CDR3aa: CASSSSLAGVYEQYF
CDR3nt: TGCGCCAGCAGCTCATCTCTAGCGGGAGTCTACGAGCAGTACTTC

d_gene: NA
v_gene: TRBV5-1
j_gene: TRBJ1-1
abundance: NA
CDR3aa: CASSLVGGASAEAFF
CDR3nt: TGCGCCAGCAGCTTGGTGGGGGGTGCGTCGGCTGAAGCTTTCTTT

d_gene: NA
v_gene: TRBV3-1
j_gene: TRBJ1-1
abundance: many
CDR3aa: CASSHFNRDTEAFF
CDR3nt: TGTGCCAGCAGCCATTTCAACAGAGACACTGAAGCTTTCTTT

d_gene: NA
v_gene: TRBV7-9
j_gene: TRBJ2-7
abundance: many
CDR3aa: CASSHGTEQYF
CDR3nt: TGTGCCAGCAGCCATGGTACGGAGCAGTACTTC

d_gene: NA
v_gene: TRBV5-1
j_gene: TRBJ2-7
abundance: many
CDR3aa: CASSFAPGNEQYF
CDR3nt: TGCGCCAGCAGCTTTGCCCCGGGAAACGAGCAGTACTTC

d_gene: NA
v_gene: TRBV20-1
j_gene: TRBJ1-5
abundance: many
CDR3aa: CSARWAGSNQPQHF
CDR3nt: TGCAGTGCTAGATGGGCGGGGAGCAATCAGCCCCAGCATTTT

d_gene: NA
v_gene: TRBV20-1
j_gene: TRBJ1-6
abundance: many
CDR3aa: CSAWRDPLISPLHF
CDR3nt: TGCAGTGCATGGAGGGACCCTCTAATCTCACCCCTCCACTTT

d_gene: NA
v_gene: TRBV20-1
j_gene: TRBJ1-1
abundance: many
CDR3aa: CSASGAAYTEAFF
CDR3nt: TGCAGTGCTAGTGGGGCTGCCTACACTGAAGCTTTCTTT

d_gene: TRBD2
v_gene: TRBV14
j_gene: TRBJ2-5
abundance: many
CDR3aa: CASRIAGLETQYF
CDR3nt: TGTGCCAGCAGGATAGCGGGGTTGGAGACCCAGTACTTC

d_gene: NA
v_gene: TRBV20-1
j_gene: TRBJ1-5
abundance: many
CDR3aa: CSASVGMEQPQHF
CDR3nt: TGCAGTGCTTCTGTGGGCATGGAACAGCCCCAGCATTTT

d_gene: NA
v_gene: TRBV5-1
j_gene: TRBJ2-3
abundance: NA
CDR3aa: CAGSPDTSSTDTQYF
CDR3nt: TGCGCCGGCAGCCCAGACACCTCTAGCACAGATACGCAGTATTTT

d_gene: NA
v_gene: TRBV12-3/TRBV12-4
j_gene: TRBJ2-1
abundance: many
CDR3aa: CASSSNLGGSSYNEQFF
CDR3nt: TGTGCCAGCAGTTCGAATCTAGGAGGTAGCTCCTACAATGAGCAGTTCTTC

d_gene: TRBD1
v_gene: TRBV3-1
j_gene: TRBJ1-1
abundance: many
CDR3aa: CASSHRTGRSEAFF
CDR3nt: TGTGCCAGCAGCCACCGGACAGGGCGTTCTGAAGCTTTCTTT

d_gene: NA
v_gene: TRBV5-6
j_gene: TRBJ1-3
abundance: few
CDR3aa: CASSVDIGGSSGNTIYF
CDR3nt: TGTGCCAGCAGCGTGGATATAGGGGGTAGCTCTGGAAACACCATATATTTT

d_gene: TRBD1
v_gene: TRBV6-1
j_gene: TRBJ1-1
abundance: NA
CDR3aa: CASMETGGTEAFF
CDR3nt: TGTGCCAGCATGGAGACAGGGGGCACCGAAGCTTTCTTT

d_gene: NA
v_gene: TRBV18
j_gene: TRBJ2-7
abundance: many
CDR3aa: CASSPVVRVHEQYF
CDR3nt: TGTGCCAGCTCACCCGTCGTAAGGGTCCACGAGCAGTACTTC

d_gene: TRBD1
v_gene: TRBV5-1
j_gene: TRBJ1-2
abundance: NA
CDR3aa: CASSLATGDYGYTF
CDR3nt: TGCGCCAGCAGCTTGGCGACAGGGGACTATGGCTACACCTTC